Sequencing of this T cell receptor (beta chain) was carried out in a study of T cells in Graves' hyperthyroidism and ophthalmopathy. General study findings and limits: A 13 V-J signature model discriminated ophthalmopathy versus stable hyperthyroidism. Blood also showed most of the thyroid clonotypes that were expanded above 0.001.

Turning to this clonotype: Its antigen is still unknown.

The study left out patients who had uncontrolled infection, other autoimmune disease, pregnancy or lactation. Extraction of PBMCs used 9 to 10 ml of fresh peripheral blood. RNA transcripts served as the template for amplifying TCR beta CDR3 regions. TCR CDR3 regions were first amplified by RT-PCR with HTBI primers. TCRdb reprocessed the multiplex PCR reads with MiXCR, giving one entry per CDR3 protein. This table has about 200,000 distinct CDR3 sequences, 17% appearing once. Input material: blood. This TCR derives from a woman aged 45-65 years with Graves' hyperthyroidism.

The chain's CDR3 is CASSWSRDTEAFF. The CDR3 coding sequence is TGTGCCAGCAGTTGGAGTAGGGACACTGAAGCTTTCTTT. V usage is TRBV7-3 and J usage is TRBJ1-1; D call uncertain. The CDR3 covers 13 residues. The V and J ends lost 6 bases and 3 bases respectively, with 11 bases between them. Per the germline V gene, CDR1 is SGHTA and CDR2 is FQGTGA.